A selection of T cell receptor beta chains follows, all from one sample in a study of cytomegalovirus exposure and HLA in healthy donors. Measured with immunoSEQ multiplex PCR; TCRdb has only the in-frame clones, and not every one. The sample holds around 140,000 clones; 75% to 90% are singletons and the top ten take about 4.3%. Sequenced: PBMCs. The source of these receptors is a man aged 40-49 years in good health and CMV-seronegative. The CDR3 runs from the conserved cysteine through the conserved F or W. The order of the fields is J gene, D gene, V gene, clone size, CDR3 DNA, CDR3 protein. D genes are given only for firm matches. Size is omitted from some rows. Given values are once, few, many or a class for expanded clones.

TRBJ2-7,.,TRBV11-2,once,TGTGCCAGCAGCTTAATTGGTACTTCCTACGAGCAGTACTTC,CASSLIGTSYEQYF
TRBJ2-1,TRBD1,TRBV27,.,TGTGCCAGCAGCGGGTACAGGGGCAATGAGCAGTTCTTC,CASSGYRGNEQFF
TRBJ2-3,.,TRBV1,.,TGCACCAGCAGCGAACCTTCTAGCGGGGGGGCGGGTTGTACGCAGTATTTT,CTSSEPSSGGAGCTQYF
TRBJ2-1,TRBD2,TRBV10-2,.,TGCGCCAGCAGTGAGAGACTAGCGGATTACAATGAGCAGTTCTTC,CASSERLADYNEQFF
TRBJ2-5,TRBD1,TRBV5-5,.,TGTGCCAGCAGCTTGGACAGGGGGCCCAACCAAGAGACCCAGTACTTC,CASSLDRGPNQETQYF
TRBJ1-1,.,TRBV19,.,TGTGCCAGTAGTGCCCCCCTCAATTTTGGGAGCACTGAAGCTTTCTTT,CASSAPLNFGSTEAFF
TRBJ1-2,.,TRBV11-2,.,TGTGCCAGCAGCTTGGGACACCTCTATGGCTACACCTTC,CASSLGHLYGYTF
TRBJ1-1,.,TRBV7-8,.,TGTGCCAGCAGCTACGACAGGAACACTGAAGCTTTCTTT,CASSYDRNTEAFF
TRBJ2-5,TRBD1,TRBV6-5,once,TGTGCCAGCAGGACAGGGTTCGGGGAGACCCAGTACTTC,CASRTGFGETQYF
TRBJ1-6,TRBD1,TRBV6-6,.,TGTGCCAGCAGTTATTCCCGGGACAGGGTGGGTTCACCCCTCCACTTT,CASSYSRDRVGSPLHF
TRBJ1-2,.,TRBV30,.,TGTGCCTGTACCCCGGGGGGGGGCTACACCTTC,CACTPGGGYTF
TRBJ1-5,.,TRBV5-6,many,TGTGCCAGCAGCCGGGAGTTTCAGCCCCAGCATTTT,CASSREFQPQHF
TRBJ2-4,TRBD1,TRBV4-1,.,TGCGCCAGCAGCCAAGATTCGGGACAGGGGGCTCTGGTAGCCAAAAACATTCAGTACTTC,CASSQDSGQGALVAKNIQYF
TRBJ1-2,.,TRBV9,.,TGTGCCAGCAGCGTAGATCAGGGAAGTGAGGGCTACACCTTC,CASSVDQGSEGYTF
TRBJ1-2,.,TRBV5-1,.,TGCGCCAGCAGCCAAACAGCTACTAACTATGGCTACACCTTC,CASSQTATNYGYTF
TRBJ2-2,.,TRBV5-6,.,TGTGCCAGCAGCGTGTTATCCATGGCCCAGGCGAACACCGGGGAGCTGTTTTTT,CASSVLSMAQANTGELFF
TRBJ2-2,TRBD1,TRBV9,.,TGTGCCAGCAGCGTCGGACAGGGGAACGGGGAGCTGTTTTTT,CASSVGQGNGELFF
TRBJ1-1,TRBD1,TRBV5-1,.,TGCGCCAGCAACCAGGGGGCCGAAGCTTTCTTT,CASNQGAEAFF
TRBJ2-7,TRBD1,TRBV19,.,TGTGCCAGTAGCAACAGGGGCTCCGAGCAGTACTTC,CASSNRGSEQYF
TRBJ2-7,.,TRBV28,.,TGTGCCAGCAGTTCCCCCCAGGGGCCTGGGTACGAGCAGTACTTC,CASSSPQGPGYEQYF
TRBJ1-2,.,TRBV9,few,TGTGCCAGCAGCGCACAGGGACCCTATGGCTACACCTTC,CASSAQGPYGYTF
TRBJ2-2,TRBD1,TRBV5-6,.,TGTGCCAGCAGCACAGGGGCCCATGATACCGGGGAGCTGTTTTTT,CASSTGAHDTGELFF
TRBJ1-1,.,TRBV5-8,.,TGTGCCAGCAGCGCGGACAAGGCCATTCAGTTGAACACTGAAGCTTTCTTT,CASSADKAIQLNTEAFF
TRBJ2-7,TRBD1,TRBV19,.,TGTGCCAGTAGTACAGCCGGGACAGGGGGGTACGAGCAGTACTTC,CASSTAGTGGYEQYF
TRBJ1-4,.,TRBV6-5,.,TGTGCCAGCAGTTACTTCCGTGCAACTAATGAAAAACTGTTTTTT,CASSYFRATNEKLFF
TRBJ1-5,TRBD1,TRBV19,.,TGTGCCAGTAGTACCATGGACAGGGGAGGGGGCAATCAGCCCCAGCATTTT,CASSTMDRGGGNQPQHF
TRBJ2-7,.,TRBV5-1,.,TGCGCCAGCAGCTTCTTGAGTAGCTACGAGCAGTACTTC,CASSFLSSYEQYF
TRBJ2-7,.,TRBV6-1,.,TGTGCCAGCAGCTCAGAGGGTCCCTCCTACGAGCAGTACTTC,CASSSEGPSYEQYF
TRBJ1-5,TRBD1,TRBV6-5,.,TGTGCCAGCAGTACCGACAGGGCAGTCAATCAGCCCCAGCATTTT,CASSTDRAVNQPQHF
TRBJ1-2,.,TRBV5-6,.,TGTGCCAGCAGCTTGGGGGGGCTGTTATATGGCTACACCTTC,CASSLGGLLYGYTF
TRBJ2-5,TRBD2,TRBV5-1,.,TGCGCCAGCAGGACTGCCGGCGGGGGGCGGGAGACCCAGTACTTC,CASRTAGGGRETQYF
TRBJ2-5,TRBD2,TRBV9,once,TGTGCCAGCAGCCCAGTGGTAGCGGGGGACCAAGAGATCCAGTACTTC,CASSPVVAGDQEIQYF
TRBJ1-4,TRBD1,TRBV6-6,few,TGTGCCAGCTCCCAAGGGACAGCAACTGAAAAACTGTTTTTT,CASSQGTATEKLFF
TRBJ1-6,.,TRBV5-1,.,TGCGCCAGCAGCTTGGAGGCAGGAAATAATTCACCCCTCCACTTT,CASSLEAGNNSPLHF
TRBJ1-4,TRBD1,TRBV10-3,.,TGTGCCATCAGTCCGGGACAGGGGGCCTTTGGTGAAAAACTGTTTTTT,CAISPGQGAFGEKLFF
TRBJ1-1,TRBD1,TRBV14,.,TGTGCCAGCAGCCTTACAGGGGTCCCGAACACTGAAGCTTTCTTT,CASSLTGVPNTEAFF
TRBJ2-7,TRBD2,TRBV5-1,.,TGCGCCAGCAGCTTTAGTTCGGCTAGCGGGCGCGAAACCTACGAGCAGTACTTC,CASSFSSASGRETYEQYF
TRBJ2-7,TRBD1,TRBV27,.,TGTGCCAGCAGGGGACAGGGTGTCTACGAGCAGTACTTC,CASRGQGVYEQYF
TRBJ1-2,.,TRBV19,.,TGTGCCAGTAGTATTCAGGGCTCGGGCTACACCTTC,CASSIQGSGYTF
TRBJ1-4,.,TRBV6-5,.,TGTGCCAGCAGAAGACAAACAACTAATGAAAAACTGTTTTTT,CASRRQTTNEKLFF
TRBJ1-2,.,TRBV30,.,TGTGCCTGGAGCACCCCAATTTCGGGCTATGGCTACACCTTC,CAWSTPISGYGYTF
TRBJ2-3,TRBD2,TRBV28,.,TGTGCCAGCAGTTTAGCGGCTAGCGGGTCGGGGACGCAGTATTTT,CASSLAASGSGTQYF
TRBJ2-5,.,TRBV21-1,few,TGTGCCAGCAGCAAAGTTTTTAGCGGGGGGCCCCAAGAGACCCAGTACTTC,CASSKVFSGGPQETQYF
TRBJ1-4,TRBD1,TRBV6-5,few,TGTGCCAGCAGTCCAGACAGGGGGTCAAATGAAAAACTGTTTTTT,CASSPDRGSNEKLFF
TRBJ1-1,.,TRBV27,.,TGTGCCAGCAGTCCCCCAGGGGCCCGTAACACTGAAGCTTTCTTT,CASSPPGARNTEAFF
TRBJ1-2,TRBD1,TRBV9,.,TGTGCCAGCAGCGTAGGGGACAGGGGAGGCTACACCTTC,CASSVGDRGGYTF